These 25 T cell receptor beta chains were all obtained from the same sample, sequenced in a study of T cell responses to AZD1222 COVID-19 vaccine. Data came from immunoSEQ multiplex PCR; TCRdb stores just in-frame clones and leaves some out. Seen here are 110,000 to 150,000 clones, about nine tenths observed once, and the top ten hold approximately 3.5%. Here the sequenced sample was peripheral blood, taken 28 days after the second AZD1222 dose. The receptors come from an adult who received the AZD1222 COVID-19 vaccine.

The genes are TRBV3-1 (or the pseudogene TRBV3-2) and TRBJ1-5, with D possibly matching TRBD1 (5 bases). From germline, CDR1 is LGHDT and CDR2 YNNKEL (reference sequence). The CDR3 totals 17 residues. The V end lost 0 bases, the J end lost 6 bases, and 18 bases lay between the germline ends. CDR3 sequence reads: CASSQDSRGHRPQPQHF. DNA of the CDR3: TGTGCCAGCAGCCAAGATAGTAGGGGTCATCGGCCTCAGCCCCAGCATTTT.

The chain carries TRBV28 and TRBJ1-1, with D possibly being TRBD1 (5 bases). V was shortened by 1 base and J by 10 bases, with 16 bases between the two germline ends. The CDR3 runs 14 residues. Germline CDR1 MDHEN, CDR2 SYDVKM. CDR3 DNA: TGTGCCAGCAGTTTATTGGGGGGAAGAGGGTCAGCTTTCTTT. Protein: CASSLLGGRGSAFF.

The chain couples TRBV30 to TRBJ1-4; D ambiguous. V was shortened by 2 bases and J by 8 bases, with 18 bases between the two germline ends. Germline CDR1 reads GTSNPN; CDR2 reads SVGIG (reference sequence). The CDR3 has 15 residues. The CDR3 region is CAWSFRPAGGEKLFF. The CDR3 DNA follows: TGTGCCTGGAGTTTTAGGCCGGCCGGAGGGGAAAAACTGTTTTTT.

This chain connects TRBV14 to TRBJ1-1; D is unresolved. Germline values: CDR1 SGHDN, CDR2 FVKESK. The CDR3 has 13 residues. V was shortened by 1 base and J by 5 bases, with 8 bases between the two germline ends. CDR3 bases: TGTGCCAGCAGCCAAGCTCTCATTACTGAAGCTTTCTTT. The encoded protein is CASSQALITEAFF.

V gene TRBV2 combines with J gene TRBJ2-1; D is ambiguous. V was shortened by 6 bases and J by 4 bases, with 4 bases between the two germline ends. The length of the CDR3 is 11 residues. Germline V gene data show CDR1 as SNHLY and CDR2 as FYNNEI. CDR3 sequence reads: CASRLYNEQFF. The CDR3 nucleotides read TGTGCCAGCAGGCTGTACAATGAGCAGTTCTTC. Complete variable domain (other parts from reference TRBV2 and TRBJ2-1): EPEVTQTPSHQVTQMGQEVILRCVPISNHLYFYWYRQILGQKVEFLVSFYNNEISEKSEIFDDQFSVERPDGSNFTLKIRSTKLEDSAMYFCASRLYNEQFFGPGTRLTVL.

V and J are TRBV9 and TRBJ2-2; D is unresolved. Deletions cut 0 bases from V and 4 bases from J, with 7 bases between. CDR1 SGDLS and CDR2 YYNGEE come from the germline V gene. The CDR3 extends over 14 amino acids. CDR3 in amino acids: CASSVGPTTGELFF. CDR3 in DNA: TGTGCCAGCAGCGTAGGGCCAACCACCGGGGAGCTGTTTTTT.

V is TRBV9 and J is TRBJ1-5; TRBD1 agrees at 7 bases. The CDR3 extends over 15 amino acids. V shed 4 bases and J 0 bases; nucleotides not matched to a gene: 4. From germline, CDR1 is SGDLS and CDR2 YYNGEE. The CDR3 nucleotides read TGTGCCAGCAGCCCGGGGACAGTTAGCAATCAGCCCCAGCATTTT. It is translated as CASSPGTVSNQPQHF.

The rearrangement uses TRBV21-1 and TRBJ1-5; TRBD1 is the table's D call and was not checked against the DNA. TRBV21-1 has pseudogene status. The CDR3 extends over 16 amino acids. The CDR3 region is CASSNIQGPSNQPQHF. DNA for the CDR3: TGTGCCAGCAGCAATATACAGGGCCCTAGCAATCAGCCCCAGCATTTT.

The CDR3 spells CASSTTGGGNQPQHF. The CDR3 DNA follows: TGTGCCAGCAGTACCACAGGGGGCGGCAATCAGCCCCAGCATTTT. V and J are TRBV6-2 or TRBV6-3 and TRBJ1-5; 9 nucleotides line up with TRBD1. In germline, CDR1 is MNHEY, CDR2 SVGEGT. This CDR3 spans 15 amino acids. V dropped 5 bases and J dropped 2; count of bases not matched to a gene: 4.

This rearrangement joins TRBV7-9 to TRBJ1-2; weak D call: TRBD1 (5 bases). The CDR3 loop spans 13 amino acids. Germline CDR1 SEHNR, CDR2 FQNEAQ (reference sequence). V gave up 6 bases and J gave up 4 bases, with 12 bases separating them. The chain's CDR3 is CASSPGHSYGYTF. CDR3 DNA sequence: TGTGCCAGCAGTCCCGGACACTCCTATGGCTACACCTTC. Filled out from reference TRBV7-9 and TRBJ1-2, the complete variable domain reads DTGVSQNPRHKITKRGQNVTFRCDPISEHNRLYWYRQTLGQGPEFLTYFQNEAQLEKSRLLSDRFSAERPKGSFSTLEIQRTEQGDSAMYLCASSPGHSYGYTFGSGTRLTVV.

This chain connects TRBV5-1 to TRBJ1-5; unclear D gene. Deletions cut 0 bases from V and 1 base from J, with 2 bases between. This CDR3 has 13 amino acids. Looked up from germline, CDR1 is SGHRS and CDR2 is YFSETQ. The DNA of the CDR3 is TGCGCCAGCAGCTTGGGAAGCAATCAGCCCCAGCATTTT. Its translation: CASSLGSNQPQHF.

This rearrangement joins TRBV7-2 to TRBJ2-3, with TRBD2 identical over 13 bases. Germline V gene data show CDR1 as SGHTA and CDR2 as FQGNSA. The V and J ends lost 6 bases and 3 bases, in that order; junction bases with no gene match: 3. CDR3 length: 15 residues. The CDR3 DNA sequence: TGTGCCAGCAGTTGGACTAGCGGGAGTACAGATACGCAGTATTTT. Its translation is CASSWTSGSTDTQYF. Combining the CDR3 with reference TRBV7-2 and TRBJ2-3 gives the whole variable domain GAGVSQSPSNKVTEKGKDVELRCDPISGHTALYWYRQSLGQGLEFLIYFQGNSAPDKSGLPSDRFSAERTGGSVSTLTIQRTQQEDSAVYLCASSWTSGSTDTQYFGPGTRLTVL.

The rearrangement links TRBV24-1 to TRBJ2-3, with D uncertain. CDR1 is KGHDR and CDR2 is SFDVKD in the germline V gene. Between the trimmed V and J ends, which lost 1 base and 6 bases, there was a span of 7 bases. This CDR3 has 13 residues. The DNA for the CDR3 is TGTGCCACCAGTGATTTAGGCCACGATACGCAGTATTTT. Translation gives CATSDLGHDTQYF.

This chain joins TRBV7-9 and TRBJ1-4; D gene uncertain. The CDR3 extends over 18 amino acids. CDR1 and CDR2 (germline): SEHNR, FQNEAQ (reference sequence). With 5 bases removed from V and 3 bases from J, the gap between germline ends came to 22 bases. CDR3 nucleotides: TGTGCCAGCAGCCTTGCTCTTTATTTACAGTTGGCTAATGAAAAACTGTTTTTT. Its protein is CASSLALYLQLANEKLFF.

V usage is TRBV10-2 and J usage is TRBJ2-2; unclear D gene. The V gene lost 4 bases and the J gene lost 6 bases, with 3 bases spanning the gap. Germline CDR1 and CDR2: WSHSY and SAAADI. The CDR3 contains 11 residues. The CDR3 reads CASSGAGELFF. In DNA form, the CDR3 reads TGCGCCAGCAGTGGGGCCGGGGAGCTGTTTTTT.

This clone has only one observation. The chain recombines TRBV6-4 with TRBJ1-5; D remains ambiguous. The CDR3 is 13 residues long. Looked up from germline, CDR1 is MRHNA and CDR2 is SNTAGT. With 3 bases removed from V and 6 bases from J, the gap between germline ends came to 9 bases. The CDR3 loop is CASSEGSGQPQHF. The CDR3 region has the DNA TGTGCCAGCAGTGAAGGATCTGGTCAGCCCCAGCATTTT.

This CDR3 is CASSPKADTNGYTF. In DNA, the CDR3 is TGTGCCAGCTCACCAAAGGCGGATACAAATGGCTACACCTTC. The chain combines TRBV18 with TRBJ1-2; D unresolved. The CDR3 is made up of 14 amino acids. CDR1 is KGHSH and CDR2 is LQKENI in the germline V gene. V gave up 2 bases and J gave up 6 bases, with 13 bases separating them.

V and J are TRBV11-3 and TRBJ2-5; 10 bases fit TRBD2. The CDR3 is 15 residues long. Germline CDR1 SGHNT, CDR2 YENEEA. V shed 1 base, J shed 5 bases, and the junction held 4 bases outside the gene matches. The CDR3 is CASSLVAGGMETQYF. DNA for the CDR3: TGTGCCAGCAGCTTAGTAGCGGGAGGAATGGAGACCCAGTACTTC. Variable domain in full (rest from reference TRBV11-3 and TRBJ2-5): EAGVVQSPRYKIIEKKQPVAFWCNPISGHNTLYWYLQNLGQGPELLIRYENEEAVDDSQLPKDRFSAERLKGVDSTLKIQPAELGDSAVYLCASSLVAGGMETQYFGPGTRLLVL.

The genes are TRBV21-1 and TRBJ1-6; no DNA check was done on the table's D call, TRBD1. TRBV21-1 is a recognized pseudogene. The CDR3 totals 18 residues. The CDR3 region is CASSNDRRNYSYNSPLHF. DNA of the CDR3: TGTGCCAGCAGCAATGACAGGCGGAACTACTCCTATAATTCACCCCTCCACTTT.

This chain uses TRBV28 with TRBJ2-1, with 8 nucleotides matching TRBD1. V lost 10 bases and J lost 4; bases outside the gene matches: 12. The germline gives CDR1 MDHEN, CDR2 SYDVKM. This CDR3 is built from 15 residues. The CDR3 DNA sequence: TGTGCCACCACCAGGGGGCCAGGGGGTTACAATGAGCAGTTCTTC. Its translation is CATTRGPGGYNEQFF.

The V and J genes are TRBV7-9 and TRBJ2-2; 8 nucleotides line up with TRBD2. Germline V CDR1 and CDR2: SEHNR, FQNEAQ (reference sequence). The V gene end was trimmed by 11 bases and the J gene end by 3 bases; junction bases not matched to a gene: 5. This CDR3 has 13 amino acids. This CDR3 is CAPRRGDTGELFF. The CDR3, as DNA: TGTGCCCCTCGGCGGGGGGACACCGGGGAGCTGTTTTTT.

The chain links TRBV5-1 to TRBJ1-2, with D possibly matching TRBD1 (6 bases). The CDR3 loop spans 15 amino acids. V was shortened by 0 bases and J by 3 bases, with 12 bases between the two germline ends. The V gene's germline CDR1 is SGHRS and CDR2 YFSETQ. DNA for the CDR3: TGCGCCAGCAGCTTGGGAGGGGGACTATACTATGGCTACACCTTC. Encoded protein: CASSLGGGLYYGYTF. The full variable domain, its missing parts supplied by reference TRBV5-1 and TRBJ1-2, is KAGVTQTPRYLIKTRGQQVTLSCSPISGHRSVSWYQQTPGQGLQFLFEYFSETQRNKGNFPGRFSGRQFSNSRSEMNVSTLELGDSALYLCASSLGGGLYYGYTFGSGTRLTVV.

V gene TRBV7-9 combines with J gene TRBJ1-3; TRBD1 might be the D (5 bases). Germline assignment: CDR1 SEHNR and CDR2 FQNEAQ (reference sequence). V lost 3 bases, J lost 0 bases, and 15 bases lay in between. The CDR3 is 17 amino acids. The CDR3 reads CASSLGTFFSSGNTIYF. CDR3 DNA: TGTGCCAGCAGCTTGGGGACCTTTTTCAGCTCTGGAAACACCATATATTTT.

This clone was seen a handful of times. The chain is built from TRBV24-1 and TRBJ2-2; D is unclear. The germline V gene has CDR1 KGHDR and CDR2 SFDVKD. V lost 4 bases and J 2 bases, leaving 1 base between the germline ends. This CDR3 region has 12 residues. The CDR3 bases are TGTGCCACCAGTGAAAACACCGGGGAGCTGTTTTTT. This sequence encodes CATSENTGELFF.

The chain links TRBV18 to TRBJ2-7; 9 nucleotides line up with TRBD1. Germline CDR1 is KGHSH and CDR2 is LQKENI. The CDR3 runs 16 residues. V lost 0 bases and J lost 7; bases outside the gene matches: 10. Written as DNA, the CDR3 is TGTGCCAGCTCACCACCGGCTGGGACAGGGACTCGAGAGCAGTACTTC. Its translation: CASSPPAGTGTREQYF. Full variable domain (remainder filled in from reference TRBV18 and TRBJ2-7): NAGVMQNPRHLVRRRGQEARLRCSPMKGHSHVYWYRQLPEEGLKFMVYLQKENIIDESGMPKERFSAEFPKEGPSILRIQQVVRGDSAAYFCASSPPAGTGTREQYFGPGTRLTVT.